What follows are 22 T cell receptor beta chains derived from one specimen sequenced in a study of early T cells in non-severe SARS-CoV-2 infection. Using its own MiXCR run on the 5' RACE reads, TCRdb lists one record per CDR3 protein. The sample includes tens of thousands of distinct CDR3 sequences, around 13% of them seen just once. The specimen was whole blood, collected at baseline. The receptors shown here come from an adult who was a healthcare worker with PCR-confirmed SARS-CoV-2 infection or an uninfected control (not recorded which). The donor label of this sample is uncertain.

This clonotype was detected a few times. The chain combines TRBV12-3 or TRBV12-4 with TRBJ1-2; D is unclear. The V end was cut by 3 bases, the J end by 4 bases, with 6 bases between. There are 12 residues in the CDR3. The CDR3 DNA follows: TGTGCCAGCAGTTTGAGAAGCTATGGCTACACCTTC. Residues: CASSLRSYGYTF.

In its sample, this clonotype was seen a few times. The genes are TRBV6-5 and TRBJ1-6; TRBD1 matches 8 bases. The CDR3 loop spans 14 amino acids. Trimming took 6 bases from V and 10 from J; bases not matched to a gene: 8. Germline loops: CDR1 MNHEY, CDR2 SVGAGI. The CDR3 sequence is CASSQTGEASPLHF. The CDR3 DNA reads as TGTGCCAGCAGCCAGACAGGGGAAGCATCACCCCTCCACTTT.

The sample holds a few counts of this clonotype. CDR3 protein: CASSGVSYEQYV. The CDR3 nucleotides are TGTGCCAGCTCGGGGGTTTCCTACGAGCAGTACGTC. The rearrangement uses TRBV2 and TRBJ2-7; TRBD2 might be the D (6 bases). There are 12 residues in the CDR3. The germline gives CDR1 SNHLY, CDR2 FYNNEI. Trimming cost V 8 bases and J 1 base, with 9 bases left between them.

This clonotype was recorded many times. This chain uses TRBV6-2 or TRBV6-3 with TRBJ2-4; 10 nucleotides match TRBD1. This CDR3 has 18 residues. The J segment lost 2 bases and the V segment lost 2 bases, leaving 9 bases of the junction unmatched. Germline CDR1 is MNHEY and CDR2 is SVGEGT. The CDR3 coding sequence is TGTGCCAGCAGTTACGTTGGGAGACAGGGGGCAACCAAAAACATTCAGTACTTC. This translates into CASSYVGRQGATKNIQYF.

J is TRBJ2-2 and V is TRBV12-3 or TRBV12-4; 9 bases map to TRBD1. This CDR3 spans 14 amino acids. Trimming took 7 bases from V and 4 from J; bases not matched to a gene: 4. The CDR3 bases are TGTGCCAGCAAAGACAGGGGGAGCACCGGGGAGCTGTTTTTT. Its protein is CASKDRGSTGELFF.

The rearrangement uses TRBV20-1 and TRBJ2-4; the match to TRBD1 covers 8 bases. CDR3 length: 14 residues. In germline, CDR1 is DFQATT, CDR2 SNEGSKA (reference sequence). Trimming removed 6 bases from V and 4 bases from J; junction bases left unmatched: 8. CDR3 in amino acids: CSAGTGGGKNIQYF. In DNA form, the CDR3 reads TGCAGTGCCGGTACAGGGGGTGGGAAAAACATTCAGTACTTC.

The gene calls are TRBV19 and TRBJ2-4; 8 nucleotides agree with TRBD1. CDR3 size: 12 residues. The germline gives CDR1 LNHDA, CDR2 SQIVND (reference sequence). With 5 bases clipped from V and 13 bases from J, the junction kept 7 bases outside the gene matches. The chain's CDR3 is CASSPIGQGQYF. In DNA form, the CDR3 reads TGTGCCAGTAGTCCAATAGGACAGGGACAGTACTTC.

This clonotype occurred a few times. This chain connects TRBV6-1 to TRBJ2-3; 7 positions agree with TRBD1. This CDR3 contains 15 residues. V lost 3 bases and J lost 0; bases outside the gene matches: 3. Germline CDR1 reads MNHNS; CDR2 reads SASEGT. CDR3 DNA sequence: TGTGCCAGCAGTGAGGACAGGCCGAGCACAGATACGCAGTATTTT. Translated, it gives CASSEDRPSTDTQYF.

The gene calls are TRBV6-2 or TRBV6-3 and TRBJ2-1, with 11 nucleotides matching TRBD2. J was trimmed by 4 bases and V by 7 bases; bases with no gene match: 9. This CDR3 has 16 residues. From germline, CDR1 is MNHEY and CDR2 SVGEGT. The CDR3 spells CASTARLAGHYNEQFF. CDR3 DNA sequence: TGTGCCAGCACCGCCCGACTAGCGGGACATTACAATGAGCAGTTCTTC.

The chain combines TRBV5-6 with TRBJ1-1; no clear D. The CDR3 extends over 13 amino acids. Germline values: CDR1 SGHDT, CDR2 YYEEEE. V shed 0 bases and J shed 6 bases, with 9 bases lying between them. CDR3 amino acids: CASSLAAAPEAFF. CDR3 DNA sequence: TGTGCCAGCAGCTTGGCGGCGGCCCCTGAAGCTTTCTTT. Supplemented by reference TRBV5-6 and TRBJ1-1, the full variable domain reads DAGVTQSPTHLIKTRGQQVTLRCSPKSGHDTVSWYQQALGQGPQFIFQYYEEEERQRGNFPDRFSGHQFPNYSSELNVNALLLGDSALYLCASSLAAAPEAFFGQGTRLTVV.

This clonotype has more than one count but fewer than ten. The J gene is TRBJ1-1, the V gene TRBV7-6, with D unresolved. The CDR3 loop spans 13 amino acids. The germline V gene has CDR1 SGHVS and CDR2 FNYEAQ. The V gene lost 5 bases and the J gene lost 5 bases, with 12 bases spanning the gap. The chain's CDR3 is CASSPTRGTEAFF. The CDR3, as DNA: TGTGCCAGCAGCCCAACGCGGGGAACTGAAGCTTTCTTT.

This clonotype showed up many times. The J gene is TRBJ2-1, the V gene TRBV12-3 or TRBV12-4; D remains unclear. The CDR3 extends over 16 amino acids. V dropped 5 bases and J dropped 1 base, with 15 bases sitting between them. The CDR3 loop reads CASSRGGFRSYNEQFF. The DNA of the CDR3 is TGTGCCAGCAGTCGCGGTGGGTTTCGGTCCTACAATGAGCAGTTCTTC.

The chain is built from TRBV11-2 and TRBJ2-1, with D possibly matching TRBD1 (6 bases). The CDR3 extends over 16 amino acids. V lost 0 bases to trimming and J lost 6 bases, with 15 bases between them. Per germline, CDR1 SGHAT and CDR2 FQNNGV. CDR3 amino acids: CASSLDPGGRGNEQFF. Written as DNA, the CDR3 is TGTGCCAGCAGCTTAGATCCTGGGGGCCGAGGCAATGAGCAGTTCTTC.

In its sample, this clonotype was seen many times. The chain has TRBV20-1 and TRBJ2-3; D perhaps matches TRBD1 (5 bases). The V gene's germline CDR1 is DFQATT and CDR2 SNEGSKA (reference sequence). The germline V and J ends were trimmed by 0 bases and 4 bases, with 14 bases remaining between them. The CDR3 spans 15 residues. The CDR3: CSAREGVAGSDTQYF. The CDR3 DNA reads as TGCAGTGCTAGAGAAGGGGTCGCAGGATCAGATACGCAGTATTTT.

In its sample, this clonotype was seen many times. The rearrangement uses TRBV7-6 and TRBJ2-1, with 16 bases aligning to TRBD2. Germline CDR1 is SGHVS and CDR2 is FNYEAQ. This CDR3 spans 17 amino acids. Trimming removed 4 bases from V and 7 bases from J; junction bases left unmatched: 7. The CDR3 reads CASSWGLAGGQLNEQFF. The CDR3 DNA reads as TGTGCCAGCAGCTGGGGACTAGCGGGGGGGCAATTGAATGAGCAGTTCTTC.

There are a few counts of this clonotype. The chain is built from TRBV20-1 and TRBJ2-4; possible D gene TRBD1, 5 bases. V lost 2 bases, J lost 10 bases, and 18 bases lay in between. The CDR3 is made up of 14 amino acids. Per germline, CDR1 DFQATT and CDR2 SNEGSKA (reference sequence). In DNA, the CDR3 is TGCAGTGCTAGACTGACCTCCCCCAGGGTGATTCAGTACTTC. Amino acids: CSARLTSPRVIQYF.

This clonotype showed up many times. CDR3 coding DNA: TGTGCCAGCAGCCACCCATCCCCGGTTGATAATGAGCAGTTCTTC. As protein: CASSHPSPVDNEQFF. The rearrangement links TRBV3-1 to TRBJ2-1; D is undetermined. The germline V and J ends were trimmed by 3 bases and 7 bases, with 16 bases remaining between them. The V gene's germline CDR1 is LGHDT and CDR2 YNNKEL (reference sequence). The CDR3 has 15 residues.

The chain carries TRBV6-5 and TRBJ2-2, with D perhaps TRBD1 (6 bases). Trimming removed 0 bases from V and 0 bases from J, with 8 bases in between. CDR1 and CDR2 from the germline V gene are MNHEY and SVGAGI. CDR3 length: 16 residues. This chain's CDR3 is CASSYSRQANTGELFF. The DNA for the CDR3 is TGTGCCAGCAGTTACTCCCGACAGGCGAACACCGGGGAGCTGTTTTTT.

CDR3 region: CATSDGVGTPYNEQFF. The DNA of the CDR3 is TGTGCCACCAGTGACGGCGTAGGGACACCCTACAATGAGCAGTTCTTC. The chain combines TRBV24-1 with TRBJ2-1, with a tentative D call TRBD1 (6 bases). Germline V gene data show CDR1 as KGHDR and CDR2 as SFDVKD. This CDR3 has 16 residues. Deletions cut 4 bases from V and 2 bases from J, with 14 bases between.

J is TRBJ1-6 and V is TRBV18, with D tentatively TRBD1 (5 bases). Germline V gene lookup returns CDR1 KGHSH and CDR2 LQKENI. The CDR3 sequence is 16 residues long. V lost 3 bases to trimming and J lost 3 bases, with 12 bases between them. The CDR3 sequence is CASSPRLTDYNSPLHF. CDR3 sequence (DNA): TGTGCCAGCTCACCTCGCCTGACAGACTATAATTCACCCCTCCACTTT.

The genes are TRBV13 and TRBJ2-4, with D tentatively TRBD1 or TRBD2 (5 bases each). Germline V gene lookup returns CDR1 PRHDT and CDR2 FYEKMQ (reference sequence). V dropped 4 bases and J dropped 0 bases, with 19 bases sitting between them. This CDR3 comprises 18 residues. CDR3 in DNA: TGTGCCAGCAGCTCAACGTTAGAGGGGCAACTAGCCAAAAACATTCAGTACTTC. Translating gives CASSSTLEGQLAKNIQYF.

In this sample, this clonotype turned up many times. The rearrangement links TRBV3-1 to TRBJ2-3, with 9 bases fitting TRBD1. The CDR3 contains 16 residues. Germline V gives CDR1 LGHDT, CDR2 YNNKEL (reference sequence). J gave up 5 bases and V 4 bases, and 10 bases lay outside the gene matches. CDR3 amino acids: CASSLFGTGKVDTQYF. The CDR3 region has the DNA TGTGCCAGCAGCCTTTTCGGGACAGGGAAAGTAGATACGCAGTATTTT.